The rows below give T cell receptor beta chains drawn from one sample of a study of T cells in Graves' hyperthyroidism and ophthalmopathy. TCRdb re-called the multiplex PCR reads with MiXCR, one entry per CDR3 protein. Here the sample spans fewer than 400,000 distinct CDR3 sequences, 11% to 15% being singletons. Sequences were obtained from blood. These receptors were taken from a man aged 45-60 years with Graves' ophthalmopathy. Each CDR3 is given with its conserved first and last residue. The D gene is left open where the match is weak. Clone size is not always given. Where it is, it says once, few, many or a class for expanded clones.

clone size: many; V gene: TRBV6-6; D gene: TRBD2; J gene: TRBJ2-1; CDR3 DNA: TGTGCCAGCAGTTACGAGGCGGGAGCTAATGAGCAGTTCTTC; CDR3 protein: CASSYEAGANEQFF
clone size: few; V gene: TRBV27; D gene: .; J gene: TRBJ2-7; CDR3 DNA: TGTGCCAGCGGAACGGTGGGGAGTATCTCCTACGAGCAGTACTTC; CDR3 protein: CASGTVGSISYEQYF
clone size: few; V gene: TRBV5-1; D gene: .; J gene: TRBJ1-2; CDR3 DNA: TGCGCCAGCAGCTTCGAGGACAGCGGAGATTATGGCTACACCTTC; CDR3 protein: CASSFEDSGDYGYTF
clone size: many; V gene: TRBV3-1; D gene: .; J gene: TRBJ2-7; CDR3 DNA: TGTGCCAGCAGCCAGGCAGGGTCCGAGCAGTACTTC; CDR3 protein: CASSQAGSEQYF
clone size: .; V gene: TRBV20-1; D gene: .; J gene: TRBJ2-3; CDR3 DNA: TGCACGGCCGAAGGACTCACAGATACGCAGTATTTT; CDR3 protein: CTAEGLTDTQYF
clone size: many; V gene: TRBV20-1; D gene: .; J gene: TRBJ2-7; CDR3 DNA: TGCAGTGCTAGAGATCCACGAAGGGTGGGCTACGAGCAGTACTTC; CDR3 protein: CSARDPRRVGYEQYF
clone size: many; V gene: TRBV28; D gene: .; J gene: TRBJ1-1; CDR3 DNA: TGTGCCAGCAGTTTAGGCGGGAGTGCGAACACTGAAGCTTTCTTT; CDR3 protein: CASSLGGSANTEAFF
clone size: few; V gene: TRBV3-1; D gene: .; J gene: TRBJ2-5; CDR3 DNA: TGTGCCAGCAGCCGCTTCGGGGTAGTCCAAGAGACCCAGTACTTC; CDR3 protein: CASSRFGVVQETQYF
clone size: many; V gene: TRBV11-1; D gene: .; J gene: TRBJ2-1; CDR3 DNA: TGTGCCAGCAGCTTGGAAGGCAATGAGCAGTTCTTC; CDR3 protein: CASSLEGNEQFF
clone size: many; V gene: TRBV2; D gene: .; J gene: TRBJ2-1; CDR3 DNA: TGTGCCAGCAGACAAGACCACAATGAGCAGTTCTTC; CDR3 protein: CASRQDHNEQFF
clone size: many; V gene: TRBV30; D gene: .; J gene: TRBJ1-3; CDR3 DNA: TGTGCCTGGAGCCTCAGCGGGGGCTCTGGAAACACCATATATTTT; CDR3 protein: CAWSLSGGSGNTIYF
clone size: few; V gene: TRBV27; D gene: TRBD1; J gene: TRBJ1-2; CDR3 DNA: TGTGCCAGCAAACTACAGGGGGCGCATTATGGCTACACCTTC; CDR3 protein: CASKLQGAHYGYTF
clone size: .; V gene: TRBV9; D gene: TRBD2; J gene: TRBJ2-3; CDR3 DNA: TGTGCCAGCAGCGTTAGCGGGAGGGCAGATACGCAGTATTTT; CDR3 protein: CASSVSGRADTQYF
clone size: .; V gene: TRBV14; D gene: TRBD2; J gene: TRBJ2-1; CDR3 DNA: TGTGCCAGCAGCCTCGGGACTAGCGGGAGGGTCTGTGAGCAGTTCTTC; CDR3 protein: CASSLGTSGRVCEQFF
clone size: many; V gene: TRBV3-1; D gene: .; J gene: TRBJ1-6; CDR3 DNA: TGTGCCAGCAGCCAAGAACCAGGGTCACCCCTCCACTTT; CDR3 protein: CASSQEPGSPLHF
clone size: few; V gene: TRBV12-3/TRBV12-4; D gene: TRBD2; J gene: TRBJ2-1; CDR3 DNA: TGTGCCAGCACCGAACCCCCTAGCGGTCCTTACAATGAGCAGTTCTTC; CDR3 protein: CASTEPPSGPYNEQFF
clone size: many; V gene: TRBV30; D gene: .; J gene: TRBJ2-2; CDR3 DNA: TGTGCCTCGAGCGAGGACGGCGGGGAGCTGTTTTTT; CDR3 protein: CASSEDGGELFF
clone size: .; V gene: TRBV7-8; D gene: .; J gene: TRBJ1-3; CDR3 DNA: TGTGCCAGCAGCCTTAACCCGAGCTCTGGAAACACCATATATTTT; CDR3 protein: CASSLNPSSGNTIYF
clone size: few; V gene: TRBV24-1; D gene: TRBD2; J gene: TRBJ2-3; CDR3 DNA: TGTGCCACCAGTGATTTGCCTAGCGGGAGAGCCTACATTCTTGCAGATACGCAGTATTTT; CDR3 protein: CATSDLPSGRAYILADTQYF
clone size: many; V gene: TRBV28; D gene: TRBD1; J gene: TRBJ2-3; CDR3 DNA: TGTGCCAGCAGTTCGACAGGGGGGGCAGATACGCAGTATTTT; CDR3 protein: CASSSTGGADTQYF
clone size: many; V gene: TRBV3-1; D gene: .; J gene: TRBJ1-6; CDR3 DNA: TGTGCCAGCAGCCAACTTGGTAATTCACCCCTCCACTTT; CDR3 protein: CASSQLGNSPLHF
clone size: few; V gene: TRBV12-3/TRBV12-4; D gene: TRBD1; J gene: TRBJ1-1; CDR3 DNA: TGTGCCAGCAGTTTAGGGGCAGGGGGAGATACTGAAGCTTTCTTT; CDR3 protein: CASSLGAGGDTEAFF
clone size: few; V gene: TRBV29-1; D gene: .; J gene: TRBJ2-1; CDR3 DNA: TGCAGCGTTTTGGTCTCCGGTGAGCAGTTCTTC; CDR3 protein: CSVLVSGEQFF
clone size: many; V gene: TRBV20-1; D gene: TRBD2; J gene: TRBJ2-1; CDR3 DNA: TGCAGTGCTAGAGATGGCGGGAGGGCTCTTACTGATGAGCAGTTCTTC; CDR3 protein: CSARDGGRALTDEQFF
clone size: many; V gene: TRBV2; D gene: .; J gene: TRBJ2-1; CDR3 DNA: TGTGCCAGCAGTGAAAACAGGGAAGCTGAGCAGTTCTTC; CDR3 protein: CASSENREAEQFF
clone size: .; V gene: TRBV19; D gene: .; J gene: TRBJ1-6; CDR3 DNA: TGTGCCAGTAGTATAAGGGGACGATCAAGGGGGAACAATTCACCCCTCCACTTT; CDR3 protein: CASSIRGRSRGNNSPLHF
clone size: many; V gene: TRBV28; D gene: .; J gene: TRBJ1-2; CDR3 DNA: TGTGCCAGCAGCAACCCTCTAGCTAACTATGGCTACACCTTC; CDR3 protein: CASSNPLANYGYTF
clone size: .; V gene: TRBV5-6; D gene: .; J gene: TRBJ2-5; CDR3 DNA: TGTGCCAGCAGCCCGGGCCCAGGGGCCCAGTACTTC; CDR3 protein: CASSPGPGAQYF
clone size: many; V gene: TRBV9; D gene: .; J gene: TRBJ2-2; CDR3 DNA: TGTGCCAGCAGCGTAGAAAGCACCGGGGAGCTGTTTTTT; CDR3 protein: CASSVESTGELFF
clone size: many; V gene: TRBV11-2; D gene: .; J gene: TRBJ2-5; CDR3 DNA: TGTGCCAGCAGCTTAGTTGGACAGATACAAGAGACCCAGTACTTC; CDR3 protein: CASSLVGQIQETQYF
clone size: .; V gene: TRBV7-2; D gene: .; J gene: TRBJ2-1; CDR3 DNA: TGTGCCAGCAGCTTACTTCCGGGAGAGCACAATGAGCAGTTCTTC; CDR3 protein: CASSLLPGEHNEQFF
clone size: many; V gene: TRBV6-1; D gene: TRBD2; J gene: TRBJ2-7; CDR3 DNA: TGTGCCAGCAACTCCGGGACTAGCGGGAGCCCCTACGAGCAGTACTTC; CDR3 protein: CASNSGTSGSPYEQYF
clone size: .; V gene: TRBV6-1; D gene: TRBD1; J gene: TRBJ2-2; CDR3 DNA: TGTGCCAGCACCCTCGACAGGGGAAGCACCGGGGAGCTGTTTTTT; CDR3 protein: CASTLDRGSTGELFF
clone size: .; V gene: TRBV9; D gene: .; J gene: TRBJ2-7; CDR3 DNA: TGTGCCAGCAGCGTAGGGCAAGCCCCCACGTACGAGCAGTACTTC; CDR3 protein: CASSVGQAPTYEQYF
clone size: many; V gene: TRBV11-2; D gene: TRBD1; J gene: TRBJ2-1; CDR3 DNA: TGTGCCAGCAGCCTCGACAGGGGCCGCGAGCAGTTCTTC; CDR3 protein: CASSLDRGREQFF
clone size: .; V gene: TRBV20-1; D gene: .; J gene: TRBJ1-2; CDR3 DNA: TGCAGGCCCGGTCAGCCTACTAACTATGGCTACACCTTC; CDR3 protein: CRPGQPTNYGYTF
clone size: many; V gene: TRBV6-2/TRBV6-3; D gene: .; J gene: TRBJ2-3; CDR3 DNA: TGTGCCAGCAGAGCCCTGGACTACACAGATACGCAGTATTTT; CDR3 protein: CASRALDYTDTQYF
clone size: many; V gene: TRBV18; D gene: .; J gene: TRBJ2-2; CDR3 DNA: TGTGCCAGCTCACCTGACGGTACCGGGGAGCTGTTTTTT; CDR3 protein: CASSPDGTGELFF
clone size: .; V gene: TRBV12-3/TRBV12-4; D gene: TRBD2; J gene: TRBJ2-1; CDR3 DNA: TGTGCCAGCAGTGAACTAGCGGGAGACAATGAGCAGTTCTTC; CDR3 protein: CASSELAGDNEQFF
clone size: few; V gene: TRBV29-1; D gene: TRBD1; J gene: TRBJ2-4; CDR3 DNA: TGCAGCGCATTCAGGGGGCAGGACATTCAGTACTTC; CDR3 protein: CSAFRGQDIQYF
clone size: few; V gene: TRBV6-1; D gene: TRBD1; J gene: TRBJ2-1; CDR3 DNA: TGTGCCAGCAGTTTTTCCGGGACAGGGGGTCGGAATGAGCAGTTCTTC; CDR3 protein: CASSFSGTGGRNEQFF
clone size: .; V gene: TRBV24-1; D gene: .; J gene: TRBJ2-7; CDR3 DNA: TGTGCCACCAGTGATTCGTTACTAGCCCGGGAGCAGTACTTC; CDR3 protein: CATSDSLLAREQYF
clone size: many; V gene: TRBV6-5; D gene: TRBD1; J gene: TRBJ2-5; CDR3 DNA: TGTGCCAGCAGTTACTCTGGACAGGAGGAAGAGACCCAGTACTTC; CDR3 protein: CASSYSGQEEETQYF
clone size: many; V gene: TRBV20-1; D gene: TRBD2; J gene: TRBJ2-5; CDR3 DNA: TGCAGTGCTAGACCAAGCGGGGAGGTCCTCCTAGGTGGGACCCAGTACTTC; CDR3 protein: CSARPSGEVLLGGTQYF
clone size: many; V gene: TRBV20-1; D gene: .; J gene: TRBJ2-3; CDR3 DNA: TGCAGTGCTTATGGACAAAGCACAGATACGCAGTATTTT; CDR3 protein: CSAYGQSTDTQYF
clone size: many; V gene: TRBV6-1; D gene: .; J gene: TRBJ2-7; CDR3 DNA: TGTGCCAGCAGTGGGCAGGGCTTGGCTTACGAGCAGTACTTC; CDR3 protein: CASSGQGLAYEQYF
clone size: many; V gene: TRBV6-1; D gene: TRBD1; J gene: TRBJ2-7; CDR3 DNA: TGTGCCAGCAGCCAAGACAGGGTCATGGGCGAGCAGTACTTC; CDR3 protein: CASSQDRVMGEQYF
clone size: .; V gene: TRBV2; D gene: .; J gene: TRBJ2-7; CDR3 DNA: TGTGCCAGCAGTGAACCCCGGACAGAAGCCTACGAGCAGTACTTC; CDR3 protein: CASSEPRTEAYEQYF
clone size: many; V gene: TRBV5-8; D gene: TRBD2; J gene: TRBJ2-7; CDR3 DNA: TGTGCCAGCAGCCGACTAGCGGGGGGCTTGGAGCAGTACTTC; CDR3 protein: CASSRLAGGLEQYF